These T cell receptor beta chains were read from a single sample in a study of cytomegalovirus exposure and HLA in healthy donors. Sequencing was performed with immunoSEQ multiplex PCR; in TCRdb, only in-frame clones are kept and a portion is missing. The sample has roughly 190,000 clones, around four fifths seen once. Source material: PBMCs. These receptors were obtained from a woman between 45 and 60 years old in good health and CMV-seropositive. The CDR3 runs from the conserved cysteine through the conserved F or W. D genes are given only for firm matches. Some rows have no size entry. The others give once, few or many, or a class for an expanded clone.

.	TRBJ2-7	.	TRBV6-1	TGTGCCAGCAGGAAAACCTACGAGCAGTACTTC	CASRKTYEQYF
.	TRBJ1-3	.	TRBV30	TGTGCCTGGAGTGGGGCCGGACAGTTCGCTGGAAACACCATATATTTT	CAWSGAGQFAGNTIYF
.	TRBJ1-1	.	TRBV29-1	TGCAGCGTTGGGCAGGCGAACACTGAAGCTTTCTTT	CSVGQANTEAFF
.	TRBJ1-1	.	TRBV4-1	TGCGCCAGCAGCCAAGACGGAGGGAGGGACGCTGAAGCTTTCTTT	CASSQDGGRDAEAFF
.	TRBJ2-7	TRBD1	TRBV19	TGTGCCAGTAGTATGGGGACAGGGGACTACGAGCAGTACTTC	CASSMGTGDYEQYF
.	TRBJ2-5	.	TRBV5-1	TGCGCCAGCAGCTTGGAAAGGGGCCGAGAGACCCAGTACTTC	CASSLERGRETQYF
.	TRBJ1-6	.	TRBV27	TGTGCCAGCAGTTTTGCATTACAAGTTAATTCACCCCTCCACTTT	CASSFALQVNSPLHF
.	TRBJ2-1	TRBD1	TRBV4-2	TGTGCCAGCAGATTTCAAGGGACAGGGGAGAATGAGCAGTTCTTC	CASRFQGTGENEQFF
.	TRBJ1-2	.	TRBV2	TGTGCCAGCAGTGAATTCGGGGTAAGCCGTGGCTACACCTTC	CASSEFGVSRGYTF
.	TRBJ2-2	.	TRBV7-3	TGTGCCAGCAGCTTACAACAGGGATTCGGGGAGCTGTTTTTT	CASSLQQGFGELFF
few	TRBJ2-5	TRBD2	TRBV19	TGTGCCAGTAGTATAACTAGCGGGTGGGGGGAGACCCAGTACTTC	CASSITSGWGETQYF
.	TRBJ1-2	TRBD1	TRBV2	TGTGCCAGCAGTGAGTCGGGACAGCTGAACTATGGCTACACCTTC	CASSESGQLNYGYTF
.	TRBJ2-3	TRBD2	TRBV2	TGTGCAGGCGGGGGGAGAGGTGCAGATACGCAGTATTTT	CAGGGRGADTQYF
.	TRBJ1-2	.	TRBV6-5	TGTGCCAGCAGTCGTAGACAGGAACTTTATGGCTACACCTTC	CASSRRQELYGYTF
.	TRBJ1-2	TRBD1	TRBV7-9	TGTGCCAGCAGTTATGGGGACCCGGGACAGGGCCTGCGGGGTGGCTACACCTTC	CASSYGDPGQGLRGGYTF
.	TRBJ2-5	.	TRBV4-1	TGCGCCAGCAGCTTAGCGGAGAACCCCCAAGAGACCCAGTACTTC	CASSLAENPQETQYF
.	TRBJ1-1	.	TRBV19	TGTGCCAGTATTAGAGGGCTCGGCCAGATGAACACTGAAGCTTTCTTT	CASIRGLGQMNTEAFF